This T cell receptor (beta chain) appears in the sequencing data of a study of T cell responses to AZD1222 COVID-19 vaccine. The overall study: Second-dose groups at about 4 or about 12 weeks were pooled.

The CDR3 is made up of 17 amino acids. Looked up from germline, CDR1 is KGHSH and CDR2 is LQKENI. V dropped 3 bases and J dropped 7 bases, with 22 bases sitting between them. Concerning this clone: What it binds is not known.

Findings and caveats of the study: Donors skewed white British and female; clonal diversity was possibly underestimated. The study reported that nearly half of spike-specific TCRs target unmutated variant regions. Of the AZD1222 recipients, only 6 or 7 were seropositive at baseline.

Sequencing used immunoSEQ multiplex PCR; TCRdb keeps in-frame clones, though not all of them. The data contain about 120,000 clones, about 90% of them seen just once; the ten biggest clones take up roughly 8.9%. The sequence was obtained from an adult in good health. The chain carries TRBV18 and TRBJ1-3; unclear D gene. Sequencing was performed on peripheral blood, taken on day 0 of AZD1222 vaccination. CDR3 nucleotides: TGTGCCAGCTCACCTCCAGGAGGCCTGGGCTATGGGAACACCATATATTTT. Protein: CASSPPGGLGYGNTIYF. Together with reference TRBV18 and TRBJ1-3, the CDR3 gives the full variable domain: NAGVMQNPRHLVRRRGQEARLRCSPMKGHSHVYWYRQLPEEGLKFMVYLQKENIIDESGMPKERFSAEFPKEGPSILRIQQVVRGDSAAYFCASSPPGGLGYGNTIYFGEGSWLTVV.